This entry lists 14 T cell receptor beta chains sequenced from one sample in a study of type 1 regulatory T cells. Which antigens these TCRs recognize remains unknown. TCRdb passed the reads through MiXCR, listing each CDR3 protein once. The data contain roughly 65,000 distinct CDR3 sequences, around 49% of them singletons. The sequenced sample consisted of cultured non-Tr1 T cells, either the whole culture or a sorted T cell fraction (not recorded which). The receptors stem from a human donor in good health.

This rearrangement joins TRBV7-2 to TRBJ2-2, with 8 bases that match TRBD2. Germline loops: CDR1 SGHTA, CDR2 FQGNSA. This CDR3 has 16 amino acids. With V trimmed by 2 bases and J by 2 bases, 4 bases remained unmatched. The CDR3 loop is CASSLHGGDNTGELFF. The CDR3 nucleotides are TGTGCCAGCAGCTTACACGGGGGGGACAACACCGGGGAGCTGTTTTTT. Full variable domain (rest looked up from reference TRBV7-2 and TRBJ2-2): GAGVSQSPSNKVTEKGKDVELRCDPISGHTALYWYRQSLGQGLEFLIYFQGNSAPDKSGLPSDRFSAERTGGSVSTLTIQRTQQEDSAVYLCASSLHGGDNTGELFFGEGSRLTVL.

This clonotype was seen a handful of times. The V call is TRBV7-2, the J call TRBJ1-6; D unclear. Germline CDR1 SGHTA, CDR2 FQGNSA. Trimming shortened V by 1 base and J by 14 bases, and 12 bases separated the two germline ends. There are 13 residues in the CDR3. CDR3 coding DNA: TGTGCCAGCAGCTTAGGGCCCCAGAGGTCCCTCCACTTT. It encodes CASSLGPQRSLHF.

The chain employs TRBV28 and TRBJ2-1; TRBD1 is a possible D gene (8 bases). Trimming pared 6 bases from V and 7 bases from J, leaving 19 bases between. The germline gives CDR1 MDHEN, CDR2 SYDVKM. This CDR3 contains 15 residues. The CDR3 loop is CASSLARGRENEQFF. CDR3 DNA: TGTGCCAGCAGCTTAGCCAGGGGGCGGGAGAATGAGCAGTTCTTC.

In regard to this clonotype: One end of the junction varies from germline; a read error may be responsible. The chain combines TRBV4-1 with TRBJ2-2; a possible D gene is TRBD2 (5 bases). This CDR3 contains 13 residues. Germline V gene lookup returns CDR1 MGHRA and CDR2 YSYEKL. The CDR3: CASRQEGSGELFF. DNA for the CDR3: TGCGCCAGCAGACAAGAGGGATCCGGGGAGCTGTTTTTT.

This chain uses TRBV13 with TRBJ2-5, with 11 nucleotides matching TRBD2. The length of the CDR3 is 17 residues. The trim removed 1 base at V and 2 bases at J, leaving 6 bases unmatched. Germline loops: CDR1 PRHDT, CDR2 FYEKMQ (reference sequence). In nucleotides, the CDR3 is TGTGCCAGCAGCTTAGCTCCGATAGCGGGGGGGCAAGAGACCCAGTACTTC. Amino acid sequence: CASSLAPIAGGQETQYF.

As regards this clonotype: A much larger clonotype is one base distant, so this may be a read error. The rearrangement joins TRBV7-2 to TRBJ2-5, with unresolved D. Germline values: CDR1 SGHTA, CDR2 FQGNSA. CDR3 length: 11 residues. The CDR3 sequence is CATSFQETQYF. The DNA of the CDR3 is TGTGCCACCAGCTTCCAAGAGACCCAGTACTTC.

This clonotype showed up just a few times. The chain combines TRBV5-1 with TRBJ2-1; D is undetermined. This CDR3 spans 14 amino acids. V lost 0 bases to trimming and J lost 5 bases, with 9 bases between them. Germline CDR1 SGHRS, CDR2 YFSETQ. The CDR3 here is CASSLVSVNNEQFF. The DNA for the CDR3 is TGCGCCAGCAGCTTGGTATCGGTGAACAATGAGCAGTTCTTC.

The chain combines TRBV28 with TRBJ2-5; TRBD1 is a possible D gene (6 bases). The CDR3 consists of 15 residues. With 1 base removed from V and 7 bases from J, the gap between germline ends came to 16 bases. Germline V gene data show CDR1 as MDHEN and CDR2 as SYDVKM. The CDR3 coding sequence is TGTGCCAGCAGTTTATTAGGGGGTGGCCACCGGACCCAGTACTTC. Its translation: CASSLLGGGHRTQYF.

This clonotype came up a few times. The CDR3 DNA follows: TGTGCCAGCAAGACCTCCACAGGGTGGTCCTACAATGAGCAGTTCTTC. It translates to CASKTSTGWSYNEQFF. The V gene is TRBV6-1, the J gene TRBJ2-1; tentative D call: TRBD1 (6 bases). Between the trimmed V and J ends, which lost 7 bases and 1 base, there was a span of 17 bases. This CDR3 spans 16 amino acids. The germline V gene has CDR1 MNHNS and CDR2 SASEGT.

V gene TRBV7-3 combines with J gene TRBJ2-3, with 10 bases lining up with TRBD2. The CDR3 spans 18 residues. V dropped 2 bases and J dropped 3; count of bases not matched to a gene: 11. Per the germline V gene, CDR1 is SGHTA and CDR2 is FQGTGA. The CDR3 here is CASSLYSGGAAGTDTQYF. CDR3 in DNA: TGTGCCAGCAGCTTATACAGCGGGGGGGCGGCGGGGACAGATACGCAGTATTTT.

This chain connects TRBV18 to TRBJ1-2, with a weak D call TRBD1 (5 bases). V shed 6 bases and J shed 0 bases, with 14 bases lying between them. CDR1 and CDR2 from the germline V gene are KGHSH and LQKENI. The CDR3 extends over 15 amino acids. The CDR3 nucleotides read TGTGCCAGCTCGCCGACGCGGGGGGCTAACTATGGCTACACCTTC. Translated, it gives CASSPTRGANYGYTF.

The chain carries TRBV20-1 and TRBJ1-4; the D gene is possibly TRBD1 (5 bases). The CDR3 is 15 amino acids. The V gene's germline CDR1 is DFQATT and CDR2 SNEGSKA (reference sequence). Between the trimmed V and J ends, which lost 3 bases and 12 bases, there was a span of 23 bases. The CDR3 here is CSARRVTAPGSELFF. CDR3 bases: TGCAGTGCTAGGCGGGTGACAGCCCCGGGGTCAGAACTGTTTTTT.

This clonotype was observed a handful of times. V and J are TRBV6-5 and TRBJ1-2; D is possibly TRBD1 (5 bases). Trimming shortened V by 4 bases and J by 6 bases, and 12 bases separated the two germline ends. From germline, CDR1 is MNHEY and CDR2 SVGAGI. There are 13 residues in the CDR3. The DNA for the CDR3 is TGTGCCAGCAGTTTGGAAGGGGCTGATGGCTACACCTTC. Protein: CASSLEGADGYTF.

Only one count was recorded for this clonotype. The chain couples TRBV5-1 to TRBJ2-2, with 7 bases matching TRBD2. V lost 7 bases to trimming and J lost 7 bases; unmatched junction nucleotides: 19. The CDR3 length is 17 residues. Per the germline V gene, CDR1 is SGHRS and CDR2 is YFSETQ. The CDR3 reads CASCSVAGVPGGGELFF. As DNA, the CDR3 is TGCGCCAGCTGCTCCGTAGCGGGCGTACCGGGAGGCGGGGAGCTGTTTTTT.